This T cell receptor (beta chain) was sequenced in a study of CXCR3-negative and CXCR3-positive naive CD8 T cells. Study information: Summed over all libraries, TRB reads came to some 130 million, with about 1.5 +/- 0.3 million per library.

Findings of the study overall: Compared with CXCR3-negative naive cells, CXCR3-positive naive cells showed more hydrophobic TRB CDR3s. After cryopreservation, CXCR3 expression dropped partially; most assays used fresh PBMCs. Memory cells differed in TRBV-TRBJ usage, but naive CXCR3-negative and CXCR3-positive cells had similar usage.

Concerning this clonotype itself: Its antigen is unidentified.

Naive CD8+ T cells showed CD45RO-CCR7+CD27+CD95-. The TRB libraries of cDNA were built by UMI-labeled 5' RACE. TCRdb re-called the 5' RACE reads; one entry per CDR3 protein, DNA not given. This sample's clone table lists approximately 88,000 distinct CDR3 sequences. CDR3 size: 11 residues. From germline, CDR1 is SGHRS and CDR2 YFSETQ. The sequence derives from a human donor in good health. Some clones in this sample may be carry-over from other donors' samples. Material: naive CXCR3+ CD8+ T cells from blood. Subset: CD45RO-CCR7+CD27+CD95- naive CD8+ T cells expressing CXCR3 (TNR3+). This chain connects TRBV5-1 to TRBJ2-2. CDR3 residues: CASSLHGELFF.